Listed below are T cell receptor beta chains from one sample, sequenced in a study of blood T cell repertoires in COVID-19. Generated by immunoSEQ multiplex PCR, the TCRdb table keeps only in-frame clones and is missing some. This table holds around 220,000 clones, 82% found once. The sequencing input was peripheral blood. Receptors were obtained from a woman of 80 years or more with COVID-19, enrolled during active disease. Both conserved end residues are part of each CDR3. The order of the fields is V gene, clone size, D gene, J gene, CDR3 protein, CDR3 DNA. D genes are given only for firm matches. Some rows have no size entry. The others give once, few or many, or a class for an expanded clone.

v_gene: TRBV7-9
abundance: once
d_gene: .
j_gene: TRBJ1-1
CDR3aa: CASSLTGILNTEAFF
CDR3nt: TGTGCCAGCAGCCTAACAGGGATCCTGAACACTGAAGCTTTCTTT

v_gene: TRBV5-1
abundance: once
d_gene: .
j_gene: TRBJ1-1
CDR3aa: CASSLGSTATTEAFF
CDR3nt: TGCGCCAGCAGCTTAGGTTCGACAGCAACAACTGAAGCTTTCTTT

v_gene: TRBV11-3
abundance: .
d_gene: TRBD1
j_gene: TRBJ1-1
CDR3aa: CASSLVGDSTEAFF
CDR3nt: TGTGCCAGCAGCTTAGTGGGGGACAGCACTGAAGCTTTCTTT

v_gene: TRBV19
abundance: .
d_gene: TRBD1
j_gene: TRBJ2-1
CDR3aa: CASIRQGVDNEQFF
CDR3nt: TGTGCCAGTATCCGACAGGGGGTTGACAATGAGCAGTTCTTC

v_gene: TRBV24-1
abundance: .
d_gene: TRBD2
j_gene: TRBJ2-5
CDR3aa: CATSDGLAGGQETQYF
CDR3nt: TGTGCCACCAGTGATGGACTAGCGGGAGGGCAAGAGACCCAGTACTTC

v_gene: TRBV4-1
abundance: once
d_gene: TRBD2
j_gene: TRBJ2-7
CDR3aa: CASSQGMGLAGAISDEQYF
CDR3nt: TGCGCCAGCAGCCAAGGAATGGGACTAGCGGGAGCGATTTCCGACGAGCAGTACTTC

v_gene: TRBV19
abundance: .
d_gene: .
j_gene: TRBJ1-5
CDR3aa: CASTRDNQPQHF
CDR3nt: TGTGCCAGTACGAGGGATAATCAGCCCCAGCATTTT

v_gene: TRBV4-1
abundance: .
d_gene: .
j_gene: TRBJ2-1
CDR3aa: CASSQERYAVDEQFF
CDR3nt: TGCGCCAGCAGCCAAGAACGATACGCGGTAGATGAGCAGTTCTTC

v_gene: TRBV30
abundance: .
d_gene: TRBD1
j_gene: TRBJ1-2
CDR3aa: CAWSPDRGNYGYTF
CDR3nt: TGTGCCTGGAGTCCCGACAGGGGCAACTATGGCTACACCTTC

v_gene: TRBV6-5
abundance: .
d_gene: .
j_gene: TRBJ2-5
CDR3aa: CASKRTGRETQYF
CDR3nt: TGTGCCAGCAAGAGGACTGGCCGGGAGACCCAGTACTTC

v_gene: TRBV3-1/TRBV3-2
abundance: .
d_gene: .
j_gene: TRBJ2-7
CDR3aa: CASSHWGSREQYF
CDR3nt: TGTGCCAGCAGCCACTGGGGCAGTAGAGAGCAGTACTTC

v_gene: TRBV3-1/TRBV3-2
abundance: .
d_gene: .
j_gene: TRBJ1-2
CDR3aa: CASSQDRWENYGYTF
CDR3nt: TGTGCCAGCAGCCAAGATCGGTGGGAGAACTATGGCTACACCTTC

v_gene: TRBV5-1
abundance: .
d_gene: TRBD1
j_gene: TRBJ2-1
CDR3aa: CASSSGQGKSLWDEQFF
CDR3nt: TGCGCCAGCAGCTCCGGACAGGGGAAGTCCCTTTGGGATGAGCAGTTCTTC

v_gene: TRBV6-5
abundance: .
d_gene: TRBD1
j_gene: TRBJ2-4
CDR3aa: CASSRGDREYF
CDR3nt: TGTGCCAGCAGCCGCGGGGACAGGGAGTACTTC

v_gene: TRBV7-9
abundance: .
d_gene: .
j_gene: TRBJ1-4
CDR3aa: CASSLGARQTEKLFF
CDR3nt: TGTGCCAGCAGCTTAGGGGCCCGACAGACTGAAAAACTGTTTTTT

v_gene: TRBV6-5
abundance: .
d_gene: .
j_gene: TRBJ1-3
CDR3aa: CASSPQGNTGNTIYF
CDR3nt: TGTGCCAGCAGTCCACAGGGAAATACTGGAAACACCATATATTTT

v_gene: TRBV6-5
abundance: .
d_gene: .
j_gene: TRBJ2-2
CDR3aa: CASRLWTATGELFF
CDR3nt: TGTGCCAGCAGACTTTGGACAGCAACCGGGGAGCTGTTTTTT

v_gene: TRBV5-1
abundance: .
d_gene: TRBD1
j_gene: TRBJ2-3
CDR3aa: CASSLGQGLDTQYF
CDR3nt: TGCGCCAGCAGCTTGGGACAGGGGTTGGATACGCAGTATTTT

v_gene: TRBV11-2
abundance: .
d_gene: .
j_gene: TRBJ2-3
CDR3aa: CASSAQSTDTQYF
CDR3nt: TGTGCCAGCAGCGCACAGAGCACAGATACGCAGTATTTT

v_gene: TRBV4-1
abundance: .
d_gene: .
j_gene: TRBJ2-3
CDR3aa: CASSQERADTQYF
CDR3nt: TGCGCCAGCAGCCAAGAGCGGGCAGATACGCAGTATTTT

v_gene: TRBV21-1
abundance: .
d_gene: .
j_gene: TRBJ1-2
CDR3aa: CASSKARDTYNYGYTF
CDR3nt: TGTGCCAGCAGCAAAGCTAGAGACACCTATAACTATGGCTACACCTTC

v_gene: TRBV7-9
abundance: .
d_gene: .
j_gene: TRBJ1-4
CDR3aa: CASSRSWEGKLFF
CDR3nt: TGTGCCAGCAGCCGATCGTGGGAGGGAAAACTGTTTTTT

v_gene: TRBV7-6
abundance: .
d_gene: .
j_gene: TRBJ2-3
CDR3aa: CASSLANTIGDTQYF
CDR3nt: TGTGCCAGCAGCTTAGCCAACACAATTGGAGATACGCAGTATTTT

v_gene: TRBV18
abundance: .
d_gene: .
j_gene: TRBJ1-1
CDR3aa: CASSPPTGESTEAFF
CDR3nt: TGTGCCAGCTCACCACCAACGGGGGAGAGCACTGAAGCTTTCTTT

v_gene: TRBV3-1/TRBV3-2
abundance: .
d_gene: .
j_gene: TRBJ1-3
CDR3aa: CASRTQGGNTIYF
CDR3nt: TGTGCCAGCAGAACCCAGGGTGGAAACACCATATATTTT

v_gene: TRBV12-5
abundance: .
d_gene: TRBD1
j_gene: TRBJ1-2
CDR3aa: CASGQGQTFYGYTF
CDR3nt: TGTGCTAGTGGTCAGGGACAGACATTTTATGGCTACACCTTC

v_gene: TRBV28
abundance: .
d_gene: TRBD2
j_gene: TRBJ2-3
CDR3aa: CASSPPLAGGITSTDTQYF
CDR3nt: TGTGCCAGCAGTCCACCACTAGCGGGAGGAATAACTAGCACAGATACGCAGTATTTT

v_gene: TRBV2
abundance: .
d_gene: TRBD1
j_gene: TRBJ1-5
CDR3aa: CASSRDSSNQPQHF
CDR3nt: TGTGCCAGCAGCCGGGACAGCTCTAATCAGCCCCAGCATTTT

v_gene: TRBV4-1
abundance: .
d_gene: TRBD1
j_gene: TRBJ2-1
CDR3aa: CASRSGQGGLGEQFF
CDR3nt: TGCGCCAGCAGGTCGGGACAGGGGGGATTAGGTGAGCAGTTCTTC

v_gene: TRBV6-2/TRBV6-3
abundance: .
d_gene: .
j_gene: TRBJ1-5
CDR3aa: CASSYSSGTNWGQPQHF
CDR3nt: TGTGCCAGCAGTTACTCATCCGGGACAAATTGGGGTCAGCCCCAGCATTTT

v_gene: TRBV30
abundance: .
d_gene: .
j_gene: TRBJ2-2
CDR3aa: CAWSVSGTNTGELFF
CDR3nt: TGTGCCTGGAGTGTAAGCGGAACGAACACCGGGGAGCTGTTTTTT

v_gene: TRBV28
abundance: .
d_gene: .
j_gene: TRBJ1-4
CDR3aa: CASSYGGGWYEKLFF
CDR3nt: TGTGCCAGCAGTTACGGTGGGGGGTGGTATGAAAAACTGTTTTTT